This T cell receptor (beta chain) is drawn from a study of CD8 T cells in ankylosing spondylitis. Trimming removed 5 bases at V and 3 bases at J, with 11 bases between. This CDR3 is built from 14 residues. 5'-RACE, quantitative and with molecular barcodes, yielded the TCR beta libraries. TCRdb fed the 5' RACE reads into MiXCR, producing one record per CDR3 protein. The sample shows a few hundred thousand distinct CDR3 sequences, around 10% of them seen only once. The study's findings and limits: About 8 highly homologous variants made up a TCR beta motif, and this motif appeared characteristic of ankylosing spondylitis blood. Matched ankylosing spondylitis synovial fluid reportedly showed significant enrichment of disease-linked clones.

This clonotype was found a few times. Its specificity is unknown. Sequencing was done on a sample of blood, either unsorted or a sorted T cell fraction (not recorded which). The rearrangement links TRBV12-3 or TRBV12-4 to TRBJ1-5; the D is unclear. This sequence originates from a female donor with ankylosing spondylitis or in good health (not recorded which). CDR3 amino acids: CASSPVGPNQPQHF. The CDR3 DNA is TGTGCCAGCAGTCCTGTCGGCCCCAATCAGCCCCAGCATTTT.